The T cell receptor (beta chain) under discussion was sequenced for a study of OX40 agonist ivuxolimab in advanced cancers. TCRdb keeps only in-frame clones here, not all; method: immunoSEQ multiplex PCR. The profile covers about 16,000 clones, with approximately 80% appearing a single time and around 45% taken by the ten largest. The CDR3 sequence is 16 residues long. Trimming took 4 bases from V and 0 from J, leaving 13 bases between them. CDR1 is SEHNR, CDR2 FQNEAQ, per germline (reference sequence). The chain uses TRBV7-9 and TRBJ1-3; D unresolved. The starting material was CD4+ or CD8+ T cells sorted from blood, obtained in a trial of the OX40 agonist ivuxolimab. The origin of this receptor is an adult with an advanced solid tumor such as melanoma, head and neck, liver or kidney cancer. The CDR3 sequence is CASSSADGFSGNTIYF. DNA of the CDR3: TGTGCCAGCAGCTCCGCGGACGGGTTCTCTGGAAACACCATATATTTT.